This T cell receptor beta chain was recorded in a study of shared T cell receptors in the human thymus. CDR3 size: 13 residues. Looked up from germline, CDR1 is SGHRS and CDR2 is YFSETQ. V gave up 5 bases and J gave up 2 bases, with 10 bases separating them. TCRdb's copy holds only in-frame clones and misses some; the assay was immunoSEQ multiplex PCR. The sample records some 700,000 clones, around nine tenths being singletons. This sample was also put to use in a study of human thymus T cells. That source adds: Donation came from healthy Finnish infants having corrective surgery for congenital heart defects. Thymic resections from corrective heart surgery supplied the tissue. What appeared biased in thymic and blood repertoires was the usage of V and J genes. Related research reported highly overlapping thymic repertoires among unrelated individuals.

The chain carries TRBV5-1 and TRBJ2-5; D perhaps matches TRBD2 (5 bases). What was sequenced was thymocytes. This receptor was obtained from a boy under two years old with a congenital heart defect. CDR3 sequence: CASSTGEQETQYF. The CDR3 nucleotides read TGCGCCAGCAGTACCGGGGAACAAGAGACCCAGTACTTC.